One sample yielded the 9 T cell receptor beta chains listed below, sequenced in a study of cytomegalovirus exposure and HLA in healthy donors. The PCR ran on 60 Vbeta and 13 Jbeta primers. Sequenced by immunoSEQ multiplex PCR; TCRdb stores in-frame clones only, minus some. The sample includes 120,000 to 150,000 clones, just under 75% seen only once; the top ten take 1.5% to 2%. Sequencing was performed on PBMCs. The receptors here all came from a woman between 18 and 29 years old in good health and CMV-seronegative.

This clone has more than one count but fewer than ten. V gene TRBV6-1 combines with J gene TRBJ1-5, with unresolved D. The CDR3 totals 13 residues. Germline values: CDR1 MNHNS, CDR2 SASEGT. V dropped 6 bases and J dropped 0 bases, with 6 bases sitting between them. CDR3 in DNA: TGTGCCAGCAGGCGGAATAGCAATCAGCCCCAGCATTTT. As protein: CASRRNSNQPQHF.

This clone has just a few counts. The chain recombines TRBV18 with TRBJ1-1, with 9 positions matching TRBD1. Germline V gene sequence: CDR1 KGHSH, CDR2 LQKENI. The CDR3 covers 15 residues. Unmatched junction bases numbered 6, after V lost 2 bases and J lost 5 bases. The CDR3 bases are TGTGCCAGCTCACCATCACAGGGGGCACGGACTGAAGCTTTCTTT. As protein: CASSPSQGARTEAFF.

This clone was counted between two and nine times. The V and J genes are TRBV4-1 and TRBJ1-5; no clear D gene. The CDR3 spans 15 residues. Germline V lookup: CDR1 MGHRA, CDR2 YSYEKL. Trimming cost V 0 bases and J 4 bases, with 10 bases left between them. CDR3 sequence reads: CASSQDRSGNQPQHF. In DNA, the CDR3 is TGCGCCAGCAGCCAAGATCGGAGCGGTAATCAGCCCCAGCATTTT.

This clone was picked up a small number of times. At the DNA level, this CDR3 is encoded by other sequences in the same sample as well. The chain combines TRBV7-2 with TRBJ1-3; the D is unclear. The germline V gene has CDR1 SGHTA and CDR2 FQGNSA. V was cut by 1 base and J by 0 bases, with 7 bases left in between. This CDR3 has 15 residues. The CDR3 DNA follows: TGTGCCAGCAGCTTAGGAACGAGCTCTGGAAACACCATATATTTT. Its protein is CASSLGTSSGNTIYF.

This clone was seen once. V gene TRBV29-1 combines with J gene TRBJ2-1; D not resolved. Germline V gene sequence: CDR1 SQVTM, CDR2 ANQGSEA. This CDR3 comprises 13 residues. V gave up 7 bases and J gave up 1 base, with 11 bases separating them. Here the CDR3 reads CSARSLSYNEQFF. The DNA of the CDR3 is TGCAGCGCTAGGAGTTTATCCTACAATGAGCAGTTCTTC.

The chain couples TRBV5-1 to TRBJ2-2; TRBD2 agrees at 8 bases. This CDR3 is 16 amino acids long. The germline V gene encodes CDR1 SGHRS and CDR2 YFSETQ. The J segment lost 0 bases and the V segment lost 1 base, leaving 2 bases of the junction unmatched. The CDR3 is CASSLLAGANTGELFF. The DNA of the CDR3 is TGCGCCAGCAGCTTGCTAGCGGGTGCGAACACCGGGGAGCTGTTTTTT.

CDR3: CASSVTGQISYNEQFF. The CDR3 coding sequence is TGTGCCAGCAGCGTCACAGGGCAGATCTCCTACAATGAGCAGTTCTTC. The V gene is TRBV11-3, the J gene TRBJ2-1; TRBD1 might be the D (6 bases). The CDR3 loop spans 16 amino acids. V was cut by 5 bases and J by 0 bases, with 14 bases left in between. Germline values: CDR1 SGHNT, CDR2 YENEEA.

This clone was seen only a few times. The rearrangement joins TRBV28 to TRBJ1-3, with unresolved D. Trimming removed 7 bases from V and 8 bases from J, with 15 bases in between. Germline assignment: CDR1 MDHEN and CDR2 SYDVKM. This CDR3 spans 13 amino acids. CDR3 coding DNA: TGTGCCAGCAAGACGGGGTTGCGGGACACCATATATTTT. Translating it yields CASKTGLRDTIYF.

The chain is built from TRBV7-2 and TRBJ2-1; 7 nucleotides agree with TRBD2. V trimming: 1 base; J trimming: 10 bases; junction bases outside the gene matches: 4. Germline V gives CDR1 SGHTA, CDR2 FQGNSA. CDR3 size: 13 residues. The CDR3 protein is CASSLDGSGEQFF. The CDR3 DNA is TGTGCCAGCAGCTTAGATGGTAGCGGGGAGCAGTTCTTC.